This T cell receptor (beta chain) was found in a study of cytomegalovirus exposure and HLA in healthy donors. Germline CDR1 and CDR2: MNHNS and SASEGT. J was trimmed by 8 bases and V by 2 bases; bases with no gene match: 8. This CDR3 spans 15 amino acids. In the PCR, 60 Vbeta and 13 Jbeta primers were used. Profiled with immunoSEQ multiplex PCR; TCRdb holds only in-frame clones, not every one. This sample has about 250,000 clones, with roughly 81% found just once. Sequencing was done on a sample of PBMCs. The V gene is TRBV6-1, the J gene TRBJ1-2, with 10 bases that match TRBD1. The sequence was obtained from a girl aged 2 to 9 in good health and CMV-seronegative. The DNA of the CDR3 is TGTGCCAGCAGTGAATGGGACAGGGGAACGGAGGGCTACACCTTC. This encodes CASSEWDRGTEGYTF.